This paragraph reports one T cell receptor (beta chain). Its antigen is unknown. These data come from a study of shared clonotypes between healthy human individuals. Cells designated naive CD8 were CD45RO-negative and were positively selected for CCR7, with terminally differentiated effector memory CD45RA+ cells excluded. The deep-level immunoSEQ assay was used. Sequencing used immunoSEQ multiplex PCR; TCRdb keeps in-frame clones, though not all of them. The sample contains about 2 million clones, about 94% of which appear only once. Study-wide results and limits: Memory subsets generally showed smaller estimated richness than naive subsets did.

Trimming took off 0 bases at V and 4 bases at J, with 11 bases between the two ends. This CDR3 has 15 residues. Germline V gives CDR1 MGHRA, CDR2 YSYEKL. Input material: naive CD8+ T cells sorted from blood. The TCR originated in a man younger than 35 in good health. The rearrangement uses TRBV4-1 and TRBJ2-3; possible D gene TRBD2, 5 bases. The CDR3 sequence: CASSQDPLEADTQYF. DNA of the CDR3: TGCGCCAGCAGCCAAGATCCACTAGAGGCAGATACGCAGTATTTT.